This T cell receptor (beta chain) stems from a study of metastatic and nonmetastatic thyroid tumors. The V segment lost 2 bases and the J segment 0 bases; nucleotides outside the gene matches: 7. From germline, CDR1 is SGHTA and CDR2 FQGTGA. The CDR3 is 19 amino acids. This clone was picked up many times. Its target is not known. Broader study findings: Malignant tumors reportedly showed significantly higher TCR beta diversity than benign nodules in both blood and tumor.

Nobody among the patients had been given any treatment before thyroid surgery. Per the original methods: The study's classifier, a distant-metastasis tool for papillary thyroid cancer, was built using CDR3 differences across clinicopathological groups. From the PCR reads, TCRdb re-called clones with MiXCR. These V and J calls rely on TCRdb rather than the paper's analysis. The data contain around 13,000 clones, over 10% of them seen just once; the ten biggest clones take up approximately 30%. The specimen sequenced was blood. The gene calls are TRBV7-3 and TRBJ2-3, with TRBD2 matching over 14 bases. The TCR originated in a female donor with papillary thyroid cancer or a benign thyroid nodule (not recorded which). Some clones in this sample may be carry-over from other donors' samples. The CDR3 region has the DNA TGTGCCAGCAGCTTACCAGGGACTAGCGGGAGTTATAGCACAGATACGCAGTATTTT. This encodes CASSLPGTSGSYSTDTQYF.